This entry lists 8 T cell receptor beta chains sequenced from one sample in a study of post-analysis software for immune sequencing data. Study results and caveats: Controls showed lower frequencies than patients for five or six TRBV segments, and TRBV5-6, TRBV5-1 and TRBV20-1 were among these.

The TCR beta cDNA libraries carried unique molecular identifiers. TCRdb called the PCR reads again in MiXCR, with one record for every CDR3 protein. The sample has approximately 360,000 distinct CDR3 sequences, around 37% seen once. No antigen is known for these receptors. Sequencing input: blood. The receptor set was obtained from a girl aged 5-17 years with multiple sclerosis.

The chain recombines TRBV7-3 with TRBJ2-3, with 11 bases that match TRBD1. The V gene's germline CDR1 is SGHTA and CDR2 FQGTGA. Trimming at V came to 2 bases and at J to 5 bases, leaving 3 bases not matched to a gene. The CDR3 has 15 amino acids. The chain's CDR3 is CASSLLGTGGDTQYF. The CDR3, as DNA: TGTGCCAGCAGCTTATTGGGGACAGGGGGAGATACGCAGTATTTT. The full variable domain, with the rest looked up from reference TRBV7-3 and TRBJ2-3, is GAGVSQTPSNKVTEKGKYVELRCDPISGHTALYWYRQSLGQGPEFLIYFQGTGAADDSGLPNDRFFAVRPEGSVSTLKIQRTERGDSAVYLCASSLLGTGGDTQYFGPGTRLTVL.

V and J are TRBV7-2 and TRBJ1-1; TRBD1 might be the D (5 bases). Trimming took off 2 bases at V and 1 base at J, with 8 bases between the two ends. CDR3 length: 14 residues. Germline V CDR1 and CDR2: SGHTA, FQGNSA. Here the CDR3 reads CASSLRGPNTEAFF. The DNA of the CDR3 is TGTGCCAGCAGCTTAAGGGGACCGAACACTGAAGCTTTCTTT.

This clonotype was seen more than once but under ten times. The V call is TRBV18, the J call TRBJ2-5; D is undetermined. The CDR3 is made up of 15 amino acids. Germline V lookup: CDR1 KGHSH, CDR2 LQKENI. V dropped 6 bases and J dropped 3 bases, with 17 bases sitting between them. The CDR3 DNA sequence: TGTGCCAGCTCCCCCCCCGGACGGTACGAAGAGACCCAGTACTTC. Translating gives CASSPPGRYEETQYF.

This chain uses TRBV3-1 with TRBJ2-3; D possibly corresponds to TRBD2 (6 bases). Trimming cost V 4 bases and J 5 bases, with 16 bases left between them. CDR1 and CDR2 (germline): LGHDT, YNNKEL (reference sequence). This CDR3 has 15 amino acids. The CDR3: CASSPPGLGVDTQYF. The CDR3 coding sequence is TGTGCCAGCAGCCCACCGGGACTGGGGGTAGATACGCAGTATTTT.

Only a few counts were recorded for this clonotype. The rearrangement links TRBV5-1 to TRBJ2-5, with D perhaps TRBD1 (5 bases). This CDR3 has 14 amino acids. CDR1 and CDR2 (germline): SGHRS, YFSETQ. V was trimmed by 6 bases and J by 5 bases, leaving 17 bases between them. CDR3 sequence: CASTPARARETQYF. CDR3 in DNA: TGCGCCAGCACCCCTGCCAGGGCGAGGGAGACCCAGTACTTC.

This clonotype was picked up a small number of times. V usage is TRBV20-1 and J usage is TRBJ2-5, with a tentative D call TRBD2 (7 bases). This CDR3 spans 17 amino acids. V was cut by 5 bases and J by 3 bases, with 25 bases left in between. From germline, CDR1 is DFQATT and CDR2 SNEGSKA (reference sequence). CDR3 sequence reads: CSALPSMRGGEKETQYF. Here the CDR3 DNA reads TGCAGTGCTCTGCCCTCCATGCGAGGGGGGGAAAAAGAGACCCAGTACTTC.

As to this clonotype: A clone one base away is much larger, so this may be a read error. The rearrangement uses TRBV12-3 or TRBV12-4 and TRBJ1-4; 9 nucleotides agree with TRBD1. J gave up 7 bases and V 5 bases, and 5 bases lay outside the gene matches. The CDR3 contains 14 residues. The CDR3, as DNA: TGTGCCAGCAGTCCTCACAGGGGGCGTGAAAAACTGTTTTTT. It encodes CASSPHRGREKLFF.

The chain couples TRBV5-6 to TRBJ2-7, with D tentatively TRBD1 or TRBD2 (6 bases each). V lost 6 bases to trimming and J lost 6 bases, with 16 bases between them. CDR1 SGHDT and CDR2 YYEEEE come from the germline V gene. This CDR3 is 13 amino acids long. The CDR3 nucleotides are TGTGCCAGCACCCGGACAGCGGGCGGCGAGCAGTACTTC. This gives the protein CASTRTAGGEQYF.